These 8 T cell receptor beta chains originate from one sample sequenced in a study of cytomegalovirus exposure and HLA in healthy donors. With 60 Vbeta and 13 Jbeta primers, the PCR was carried out. Profiled with immunoSEQ multiplex PCR; TCRdb holds only in-frame clones, not every one. The sample has about 170,000 clones; roughly four fifths are singletons. Sequencing was performed on PBMCs. These receptors were taken from a woman in her twenties or thirties in good health and CMV-seropositive.

This chain joins TRBV19 and TRBJ1-2; D gene uncertain. The CDR3 is 13 amino acids. CDR1 is LNHDA, CDR2 SQIVND, per germline (reference sequence). Trimming took 6 bases from V and 2 from J, leaving 10 bases between them. The CDR3 is CASSRRENYGYTF. CDR3 bases: TGTGCCAGTAGCCGGCGGGAGAACTATGGCTACACCTTC. Variable domain in full (rest from reference TRBV19 and TRBJ1-2): DGGITQSPKYLFRKEGQNVTLSCEQNLNHDAMYWYRQDPGQGLRLIYYSQIVNDFQKGDIAEGYSVSREKKESFPLTVTSAQKNPTAFYLCASSRRENYGYTFGSGTRLTVV.

A remark on this clone: Distinct nucleotide sequences in the sample also encode this CDR3. V gene TRBV5-1 combines with J gene TRBJ1-3; no clear D gene. V was cut by 1 base and J by 4 bases, with 15 bases left in between. The CDR3 extends over 16 amino acids. The V gene's germline CDR1 is SGHRS and CDR2 YFSETQ. The CDR3 protein is CASSLSPGLGGNTIYF. The CDR3 nucleotides read TGCGCCAGCAGCTTGAGTCCGGGTCTCGGCGGAAACACCATATATTTT.

The chain links TRBV6-5 to TRBJ2-7; D possibly corresponds to TRBD1 (6 bases). Trimming took off 4 bases at V and 0 bases at J, with 13 bases between the two ends. There are 15 residues in the CDR3. Per the germline V gene, CDR1 is MNHEY and CDR2 is SVGAGI. DNA of the CDR3: TGTGCCAGCAGTTCAGGACAGCCCCACTCCTACGAGCAGTACTTC. Amino acids: CASSSGQPHSYEQYF.

The chain combines TRBV5-1 with TRBJ2-7; 10 bases match TRBD1. The CDR3 extends over 15 amino acids. CDR1 and CDR2 (germline): SGHRS, YFSETQ. V gave up 7 bases and J gave up 2 bases; unmatched junction bases: 9. The CDR3 nucleotides are TGCGCCAGCTCCCACTCAGGGACAGGGGCCTACGAGCAGTACTTC. Protein sequence: CASSHSGTGAYEQYF.

The V gene is TRBV7-9, the J gene TRBJ2-1; a possible D gene is TRBD2 (5 bases). Germline V lookup: CDR1 SEHNR, CDR2 FQNEAQ (reference sequence). This CDR3 spans 14 amino acids. Trimming left V 4 bases short and J 4 bases short, with 11 bases between. For the CDR3, the DNA is TGTGCCAGCAGCTCCTCTGGACTTTACAATGAGCAGTTCTTC. Protein: CASSSSGLYNEQFF. Full variable domain (missing parts from reference TRBV7-9 and TRBJ2-1): DTGVSQNPRHKITKRGQNVTFRCDPISEHNRLYWYRQTLGQGPEFLTYFQNEAQLEKSRLLSDRFSAERPKGSFSTLEIQRTEQGDSAMYLCASSSSGLYNEQFFGPGTRLTVL.

The sample holds a few counts of this clone. The chain is built from TRBV11-3 and TRBJ2-2, with a weak D call TRBD2 (6 bases). Trimming left V 1 base short and J 6 bases short, with 6 bases between. CDR1 SGHNT and CDR2 YENEEA come from the germline V gene. The CDR3 runs 13 residues. CDR3 in DNA: TGTGCCAGCAGCTTAGGGGAGGCCGGGGAGCTGTTTTTT. It codes for CASSLGEAGELFF.

The CDR3 region is CASSLGDREADTQYF. CDR3 DNA: TGCGCCAGCAGCTTAGGGGACAGGGAGGCAGATACGCAGTATTTT. J is TRBJ2-3 and V is TRBV5-1; 9 nucleotides line up with TRBD1. V lost 2 bases and J lost 4; bases outside the gene matches: 5. Germline V gene lookup returns CDR1 SGHRS and CDR2 YFSETQ. The CDR3 has 15 residues.

This chain connects TRBV5-1 to TRBJ2-3; 12 nucleotides agree with TRBD2. CDR1 and CDR2 (germline): SGHRS, YFSETQ. The junction had 6 bases not matched to a gene; V was cut back by 4 bases and J by 0 bases. CDR3 length equals 17 residues. This CDR3 is CASSPGLAGTSTDTQYF. The CDR3 DNA is TGCGCCAGCAGCCCCGGACTAGCGGGAACTAGCACAGATACGCAGTATTTT.